Shown below are 14 T cell receptor beta chains from a single sample sequenced in a study of shared clonotypes between healthy human individuals (TCRdb year 2020). CD8 naive samples were obtained by positive selection for CCR7 among CD45RO-negative cells, yielding a CD45RA+CCR7+ population from which TemRA cells were excluded. Library creation used the immunoSEQ multiplex PCR assay. TCRdb took this table from immuneACCESS and kept in-frame rearrangements with V and J called. Such tables lack part of the clones; where checked against another copy, unresolved V genes explain under half of the gap, and the rest is unexplained. The sample table records almost 700,000 clones; just over 90% of these occur just once. The ten largest clones capture approximately 24% of the sample. The sequenced material came from naive CD8+ T cells sorted from blood. The sample's cell subset or site, from its label and the paper: CD45RA+CCR7+. The receptors shown here come from a young man in good health.

V gene TRBV28 combines with J gene TRBJ2-7; 8 nucleotides align to TRBD1. Germline CDR1 MDHEN, CDR2 SYDVKM. V lost 4 bases to trimming and J lost 6 bases; unmatched junction nucleotides: 5. CDR3 length: 13 residues. The CDR3 protein is CASSSGQGVEQYF. CDR3 in DNA: TGTGCCAGCAGTTCTGGACAGGGAGTCGAGCAGTACTTC.

The DNA for the CDR3 is TGTGCCAGCAGTTTGGGGACAACGAGGAGGTACGAGCAGTACTTC. This gives the protein CASSLGTTRRYEQYF. The rearrangement joins TRBV28 to TRBJ2-7; tentatively, D is TRBD1 (6 bases). CDR1 MDHEN and CDR2 SYDVKM come from the germline V gene. CDR3 length: 15 residues. V lost 3 bases and J lost 4, with 16 bases in between.

The rearrangement links TRBV7-3 to TRBJ2-2; 15 bases match TRBD2. The junction had 8 bases not matched to a gene; V was cut back by 5 bases and J by 4 bases. Germline-derived CDR1 and CDR2 are SGHTA and FQGTGA. The CDR3 runs 18 residues. The DNA for the CDR3 is TGTGCCAGCAGCCCCACCCCGGGACTAGCGGGAGGCACCGGGGAGCTGTTTTTT. Amino acids: CASSPTPGLAGGTGELFF.

The chain employs TRBV25-1 and TRBJ2-5, with D hard to call. V was cut by 4 bases and J by 2 bases, with 14 bases left in between. Germline V gene sequence: CDR1 MGHDK, CDR2 SYGVNS. This CDR3 comprises 15 residues. CDR3 residues: CASSGEGWRQETQYF. The CDR3 DNA sequence: TGTGCCAGCAGTGGGGAAGGGTGGCGGCAAGAGACCCAGTACTTC.

V usage is TRBV2 and J usage is TRBJ2-5; TRBD2 is a possible D gene (5 bases). CDR3 length: 17 residues. Germline loops: CDR1 SNHLY, CDR2 FYNNEI. V lost 6 bases to trimming and J lost 3 bases, with 23 bases between them. The CDR3 sequence: CASRDPLGRAKEETQYF. DNA for the CDR3: TGTGCCAGCAGGGACCCGTTAGGGCGGGCAAAAGAAGAGACCCAGTACTTC.

V is TRBV19 and J is TRBJ2-1; D possibly matches TRBD1 or TRBD2 (5 bases each). The CDR3 contains 14 residues. Germline values: CDR1 LNHDA, CDR2 SQIVND (reference sequence). V lost 5 bases and J 6 bases, leaving 14 bases between the germline ends. Written as DNA, the CDR3 is TGTGCCAGTAGTCTCCGATGGGGGATCAATGAGCAGTTCTTC. Encoded protein: CASSLRWGINEQFF.

The chain is built from TRBV27 and TRBJ2-1, with D uncertain. CDR3 length: 11 residues. CDR1 and CDR2 (germline): MNHEY, SMNVEV (reference sequence). Trimming removed 10 bases from V and 2 bases from J, with 6 bases in between. This CDR3 reads CATSTYNEQFF. The CDR3, as DNA: TGTGCCACCTCGACCTACAATGAGCAGTTCTTC.

Here the CDR3 reads CASSVAWGDRVPSGANVLTF. The CDR3 region has the DNA TGTGCCAGCAGCGTAGCTTGGGGGGACAGGGTTCCCTCTGGGGCCAACGTCCTGACTTTC. V and J are TRBV9 and TRBJ2-6; 9 bases are a match to TRBD1. V lost 0 bases, J lost 0 bases, and 10 bases stayed unmatched. Germline values: CDR1 SGDLS, CDR2 YYNGEE. CDR3 length: 20 residues.

The rearrangement links TRBV13 to TRBJ2-2; the D gene is possibly TRBD1 (6 bases). This CDR3 comprises 16 residues. The germline CDR1 and CDR2 sequences are PRHDT and FYEKMQ (reference sequence). Trimming left V 3 bases short and J 0 bases short, with 11 bases between. The CDR3 region is CASSLYRDTNTGELFF. The CDR3 DNA reads TGTGCCAGCAGCTTGTACAGGGATACGAACACCGGGGAGCTGTTTTTT. Looking up the rest from reference TRBV13 and TRBJ2-2 gives the full variable domain: AAGVIQSPRHLIKEKRETATLKCYPIPRHDTVYWYQQGPGQDPQFLISFYEKMQSDKGSIPDRFSAQQFSDYHSELNMSSLELGDSALYFCASSLYRDTNTGELFFGEGSRLTVL.

This clone was detected once. The rearrangement links TRBV5-1 to TRBJ2-7, with 9 nucleotides matching TRBD1. The CDR3 consists of 15 residues. V lost 4 bases, J lost 3 bases, and 8 bases stayed unmatched. Germline V gene data show CDR1 as SGHRS and CDR2 as YFSETQ. In DNA, the CDR3 is TGCGCCAGCAGCCCTCTCCCGGGACAGGGCTACGAGCAGTACTTC. Its translation is CASSPLPGQGYEQYF.

V and J are TRBV27 and TRBJ2-7; TRBD1 matches 7 bases. CDR1 MNHEY and CDR2 SMNVEV come from the germline V gene (reference sequence). The CDR3 runs to 13 residues. Trimming took 5 bases from V and 1 from J; bases not matched to a gene: 2. The CDR3 coding sequence is TGTGCCAGCAGTGGGGACAGTTCCTACGAGCAGTACTTC. Its translation: CASSGDSSYEQYF.

The chain employs TRBV29-1 and TRBJ2-7; D might be TRBD1 or TRBD2, each matching 5 bases. V was trimmed by 7 bases and J by 5 bases, leaving 15 bases between them. Germline V gives CDR1 SQVTM, CDR2 ANQGSEA. CDR3 length: 12 amino acids. The CDR3: CSASQGEDEQYF. CDR3 sequence (DNA): TGCAGCGCGAGTCAGGGAGAGGACGAGCAGTACTTC.

The chain carries TRBV5-6 and TRBJ2-7; 8 bases agree with TRBD2. V shed 0 bases and J 3 bases; nucleotides not matched to a gene: 8. Germline V CDR1 and CDR2: SGHDT, YYEEEE. CDR3 size: 16 residues. CDR3 coding DNA: TGTGCCAGCAGCTTGGCGGGGGGACTAGTAGGCTACGAGCAGTACTTC. Protein product: CASSLAGGLVGYEQYF.

The genes are TRBV4-3 and TRBJ2-7; TRBD2 is a possible D gene (5 bases). This CDR3 has 14 residues. Trimming shortened V by 0 bases and J by 3 bases, and 9 bases separated the two germline ends. Looked up from germline, CDR1 is LGHNA and CDR2 is YSLEER. DNA of the CDR3: TGCGCCAGCAGCCAAGAGGAGCGGAGCTACGAGCAGTACTTC. Residues: CASSQEERSYEQYF.